This TCR beta chain was recorded in a study of shared clonotypes between healthy human individuals (dated by TCRdb to the early 2020s). Looking at the study overall: Three men and two women, aged 18 to 49 years, made up the cohort. For each donor, CD4 naive and CD4 memory were each given three plates, CD8 naive was given two plates, and CD8 memory was given one plate. To estimate repertoire size and how much clonotypes are shared between individuals, the study performed deep sequencing of blood TCR repertoires from about five healthy adults. To increase sequencing depth and limit assay-specific biases, TCR repertoire library preparation and sequencing were carried out by different laboratories using diverse techniques. Between about 0.8 and 9 billion PBMCs per donor were obtained by leukapheresis.

The trim is 3 bases for V and 1 base for J, with a gap of 10 bases between the germline ends. The CDR3 goes from the cysteine to the phenylalanine over 14 residues. CDR3 DNA is the only sequence kept; it has 42 bases, read in frame from the first base. CDR1 is given as MGHRA and CDR2 as YSYEKL, both from the germline V gene. The donors were healthy, HIV-negative adults with no recently reported acute infections or vaccinations. Only Caucasian adults living in Nashville, Tennessee, USA were represented among the donors. CD8 memory samples were composed of magnetically selected CD45RO+ cells combined with CCR7-negative CD45RA+ effector memory (TemRA) cells. Blood was obtained by leukapheresis, after which PBMCs were separated by Ficoll-Histopaque density gradient centrifugation and cryopreserved in liquid nitrogen vapor phase. Analytical flow cytometry was used to check the purity and quantity of every magnetically sorted T cell population. Genomic DNA was isolated from each sorted fraction and quantified by UV absorbance on a Nanodrop 2000c.

The study at large found these results: Sharing across a few donors was observed for about 5% of naive CD4, 3.5% of naive CD8, 2% to 2.5% of memory CD4, and less than 0.45% of memory CD8 clonotypes. Clonotypes shared by all four sorted-subset donors showed higher generation probabilities than non-shared clonotypes. Rarefaction of sorted-subset datasets indicated incomplete sequencing despite the large sequencing depth. Pairwise subsampling indicated that sequencing depth was expected to affect the degree of clonotype sharing among donors. Only blood was sampled, and tissue TCR repertoires likely differ from those in blood. Naive subsets generally had larger estimated clonotype richness than memory subsets. The genetic and exposure-history diversity represented was limited by the small number of donors.

With respect to this clone: It has no known antigen specificity. The input lacks base qualities; no much larger clone sits a single base away.

Using the deep immunoSEQ assay, TCR CDR3 regions were amplified from genomic DNA by multiplex PCR. Extracted genomic DNA from each cell subset was distributed evenly across all wells of several immunoSEQ 96-well plates, and each plate was treated as a replicate. Each replicate PCR for sorted subsets received roughly 0.2 ug genomic DNA, equal to tens of thousands of T cell genomes. Purified libraries were quantified with a Qubit 3.0 fluorometer, sized on a Bioanalyzer 2100, and re-quantified with the KAPA Library Quantification kit. A separate single-read 150-cycle Illumina NextSeq 550 flow cell was used to sequence each immunoSEQ 96-well plate. Under the source paper's analysis protocol: Because the immunoSEQ output included only junctional sequences and no quality scores, the filtering could not be the same as the filtering used for full-length reads. To assign V/J genes and CDR3, sequences were annotated using PyIR, a Python wrapper for IgBLAST v1.9, with IMGT germline references. Reads were removed for weak V/J assignments (E-value above 1e-6), missing CDR3, stop codons, out-of-frame junctions, or ambiguous translated residues. A V3J clonotype was defined by an identical inferred V gene, J gene, and CDR3 amino acid sequence. Percentage overlap between repertoires was computed as shared unique clonotypes divided by the size of the smaller repertoire. RTK rarefaction, the Chao1 estimator, and Recon v2.1 estimates of unobserved clonotypes were used to assess repertoire richness. Generation probabilities for all TCRbeta clonotypes obtained by the gDNA method from a handful of donors were computed using OLGA. TCRdb re-hosts the immuneACCESS table, in-frame sequences only. Its copies lack some clones; in the studies checked, an unresolved V gene accounts for under half of them, and the cause for the rest is not known. V and J calls and clone size are copied from that table; D and trimming were computed from the DNA. The sample table records about 380,000 clones; roughly 96% of these occur just once. In total, the top ten clones hold about 0.34% of the sample.

The sequenced material came from memory CD8+ T cells sorted from blood. According to the study, the label for this sample's cell subset or site signals: CD45RO+ cells pooled with CCR7-negative TemRA cells. The sequence joins TRBV4-1 to TRBJ2-7; the D segment could be TRBD2, given 5 matching bases. The source is a man younger than 40 in good health. DNA sequence: TGCGCCAGCAGCCAGGAGGTGGGGTCCTACGAGCAGTACTTC. Its translation reads: CASSQEVGSYEQYF.